This T cell receptor beta chain was recorded in a study of blood T cell repertoires in COVID-19. In the study overall: COVID-19 samples collected from the United States, Italy and Spain covered acute and convalescent phases. PBMCs, B-cell-depleted T cells, or T cells were the source of the cDNA or gDNA that made up the material.

V was clipped by 6 bases and J by 7 bases, with 13 bases between them. The CDR3 covers 13 residues. Germline V gives CDR1 MNHEY, CDR2 SVGAGI. The authors' processing: Reference gene primer amplification in the assay estimated nucleated cell counts. The method was immunoSEQ multiplex PCR; TCRdb's version includes in-frame clones alone and lacks a portion of them. V and J calls and clone size are those listed in that table; D and trimming were worked out from the DNA. The sample includes approximately 230,000 clones, around nine tenths seen only once; the top ten take 3% to 3.5%. What was sequenced was peripheral blood. This TCR was sampled from a man younger than 30 with active or convalescent COVID-19. The chain recombines TRBV6-5 with TRBJ1-5; D may be TRBD1 (6 bases). The CDR3 bases are TGTGCCAGCAGCGGTACAGGGTTGCAGCCCCAGCATTTT. Translated: CASSGTGLQPQHF.